This TCR beta chain was recorded in a study of CD8+CD57+ T cells in acquired aplastic anemia. Overall study context: Sorted CD4+ and CD8+ cells yielded around 3.3 ug of DNA on average. CD4+ cell libraries from healthy donors averaged roughly 10 million reads. Study outcomes and limitations: Some 31 CD8+ CDR3 sequences were shared between patients and controls.

Regarding this clonotype: Its matching antigen is unknown.

From germline, CDR1 is SNHLY and CDR2 FYNNEI. The CDR3 is 15 residues long. V trimming: 2 bases; J trimming: 7 bases; junction bases outside the gene matches: 4. Researchers used genomic DNA as the template to profile TCR beta VDJ and CDR3. TCRdb analysed the reads with MiXCR anew, one entry per CDR3 protein. Counted here are around 130,000 distinct CDR3 sequences, around 48% occurring once; the ten biggest clones make up about 2.5%. What was sequenced was sorted CD4+, CD8+, or CD8+CD57+ T cells (not recorded which) from PBMCs. The source is a human donor in good health, serving as a control. V usage is TRBV2 and J usage is TRBJ1-6; 8 nucleotides line up with TRBD1. CDR3 loop: CASSESQGANSPLHF. The CDR3 DNA is TGTGCCAGCAGTGAATCCCAGGGGGCAAATTCACCCCTCCACTTT.